The source of this T cell receptor (beta chain) is a study of shared clonotypes between healthy human individuals. Germline lookup yields CDR1 MDHEN and CDR2 SYDVKM. V gave up 4 bases and J gave up 4 bases, with 8 bases separating them. The CDR3 loop spans 13 amino acids. The table came from immunoSEQ multiplex PCR; TCRdb's copy has only in-frame clones and leaves some out. The sample holds under 2,000,000 clones; approximately 94% are singletons and the top ten take roughly 1%. CD45RO negativity and positive selection for CCR7 defined naive CD8 cells, a population that excluded terminally differentiated effector memory CD45RA+ cells.

This receptor was taken from a man younger than 35 in good health. The chain joins TRBV28 to TRBJ1-3; no definite D call. The sample taken for sequencing was naive CD8+ T cells sorted from blood. The CDR3 protein is CASSWSEGNTIYF. The CDR3 region has the DNA TGTGCCAGCAGTTGGTCCGAAGGAAACACCATATATTTT.